Following are 21 T cell receptor beta chains from one sample sequenced in a study of blood T cell repertoires in COVID-19. The protocol was immunoSEQ multiplex PCR, while the TCRdb copy is restricted to in-frame clones and leaves out a portion. The sample carries about 78,000 clones, 86% recorded once. Sample: peripheral blood. These receptors originate from a man between 50 and 59 years old with active or convalescent COVID-19.

The rearrangement uses TRBV30 and TRBJ1-5; TRBD1 is a possible D gene (5 bases). Trimming left V 7 bases short and J 4 bases short, with 14 bases between. CDR3 size: 13 residues. Per the germline V gene, CDR1 is GTSNPN and CDR2 is SVGIG (reference sequence). The CDR3 DNA follows: TGTGCCTTCAACCTGGGGGGGAATCAGCCCCAGCATTTT. Its protein product is CAFNLGGNQPQHF.

The chain combines TRBV5-6 with TRBJ1-6; possibly TRBD1 for D (5 bases). CDR1 is SGHDT and CDR2 is YYEEEE in the germline V gene. V was pared by 1 base and J by 9 bases, with 14 bases between. The CDR3 covers 15 residues. The CDR3 sequence is CASSLYQGRTSPLHF. The DNA for the CDR3 is TGTGCCAGCAGCTTGTATCAGGGCAGGACTTCACCCCTCCACTTT.

The chain joins TRBV5-1 to TRBJ2-1, with 7 nucleotides matching TRBD2. The CDR3 extends over 15 amino acids. The V segment lost 0 bases and the J segment 5 bases; nucleotides outside the gene matches: 5. Germline V gene sequence: CDR1 SGHRS, CDR2 YFSETQ. The CDR3 loop reads CASSLGLAAHNEQFF. The CDR3 DNA reads TGCGCCAGCAGCTTGGGTCTAGCGGCCCACAATGAGCAGTTCTTC.

The chain joins TRBV5-4 to TRBJ1-2, with TRBD1 matching over 9 bases. CDR3 size: 14 residues. From germline, CDR1 is SGHNT and CDR2 YYREEE (reference sequence). V was clipped by 1 base and J by 6 bases; unmatched bases: 4. The DNA for the CDR3 is TGTGCCAGCAGCTTGACGGGACAGGGACATGGCTACACCTTC. Residues: CASSLTGQGHGYTF. Together with reference TRBV5-4 and TRBJ1-2, the CDR3 gives the full variable domain: ETGVTQSPTHLIKTRGQQVTLRCSSQSGHNTVSWYQQALGQGPQFIFQYYREEENGRGNFPPRFSGLQFPNYSSELNVNALELDDSALYLCASSLTGQGHGYTFGSGTRLTVV.

This chain links TRBV24-1 with TRBJ2-7, with TRBD1 matching 11 bases. Germline values: CDR1 KGHDR, CDR2 SFDVKD. Germline trimming cut 7 bases from V and 4 bases from J; bases unmatched to any gene: 5. The CDR3 covers 14 residues. CDR3 sequence (DNA): TGTGCCACCAGCCGGACAGGGGGCATTTACGAGCAGTACGTC. It codes for CATSRTGGIYEQYV.

The chain couples TRBV7-2 to TRBJ1-5; D call uncertain. Trimming stripped 1 base from V and 4 bases from J, with 5 bases between. The CDR3 loop spans 13 amino acids. The germline V gene has CDR1 SGHTA and CDR2 FQGNSA. The CDR3 spells CASSLDENQPQHF. DNA for the CDR3: TGTGCCAGCAGCTTAGACGAGAATCAGCCCCAGCATTTT.

The CDR3 DNA reads as TGTGCCAGCAGTGCCGACGGAACAGAGGGGCAGTACTTC. It codes for CASSADGTEGQYF. The V call is TRBV6-2 or TRBV6-3, the J call TRBJ2-7; a weak D match, TRBD2 (5 bases). Trimming pared 5 bases from V and 9 bases from J, leaving 17 bases between. From germline, CDR1 is MNHEY and CDR2 SVGEGT. This CDR3 spans 13 amino acids.

The chain has TRBV5-4 and TRBJ1-6; D is ambiguous. The CDR3 runs to 17 residues. From germline, CDR1 is SGHNT and CDR2 YYREEE (reference sequence). V was cut by 0 bases and J by 0 bases, with 10 bases left in between. The chain's CDR3 is CASSLAPGSSYNSPLHF. DNA for the CDR3: TGTGCCAGCAGCTTGGCCCCGGGGAGCTCCTATAATTCACCCCTCCACTTT.

The chain links TRBV5-4 to TRBJ2-1; 7 bases fit TRBD1. There are 14 residues in the CDR3. Germline loops: CDR1 SGHNT, CDR2 YYREEE (reference sequence). Trimming took 2 bases from V and 5 from J; bases not matched to a gene: 4. The CDR3 DNA reads as TGTGCCAGCAGCTTTCCCGACAGGGACAATGAGCAGTTCTTC. Translation gives CASSFPDRDNEQFF.

The gene calls are TRBV30 and TRBJ1-4, with unresolved D. Germline V gives CDR1 GTSNPN, CDR2 SVGIG (reference sequence). The V end lost 0 bases, the J end lost 8 bases, and 7 bases lay between the germline ends. This CDR3 contains 12 residues. The CDR3 DNA follows: TGTGCCTGGAGTGTAGGCGGCGAAAAACTGTTTTTT. Amino acids: CAWSVGGEKLFF.

The gene calls are TRBV24-1 and TRBJ2-6, with 9 positions matching TRBD1. The CDR3 contains 15 residues. V dropped 10 bases and J dropped 0; count of bases not matched to a gene: 3. Germline CDR1 reads KGHDR; CDR2 reads SFDVKD. The CDR3 here is CATGQGGSGANVLTF. CDR3 in DNA: TGTGCCACGGGACAGGGAGGCTCTGGGGCCAACGTCCTGACTTTC.

The CDR3 region is CASSPRSLISAGNNEQFF. The DNA for the CDR3 is TGTGCCAGCTCACCACGCTCTCTCATATCAGCGGGGAACAATGAGCAGTTCTTC. V usage is TRBV18 and J usage is TRBJ2-1; 7 bases map to TRBD2. Germline CDR1 reads KGHSH; CDR2 reads LQKENI. This CDR3 has 18 residues. The V segment lost 1 base and the J segment 5 bases; nucleotides outside the gene matches: 14. The variable domain in full, completed from reference TRBV18 and TRBJ2-1, reads NAGVMQNPRHLVRRRGQEARLRCSPMKGHSHVYWYRQLPEEGLKFMVYLQKENIIDESGMPKERFSAEFPKEGPSILRIQQVVRGDSAAYFCASSPRSLISAGNNEQFFGPGTRLTVL.

In its sample, this clone was seen once. V gene TRBV5-1 combines with J gene TRBJ2-2, with TRBD1 matching over 8 bases. Germline loops: CDR1 SGHRS, CDR2 YFSETQ. J was trimmed by 5 bases and V by 0 bases; bases with no gene match: 3. The CDR3 is made up of 15 amino acids. The DNA of the CDR3 is TGCGCCAGCAGCTTGGAGACAGGGGATACCGGGGAGCTGTTTTTT. Protein: CASSLETGDTGELFF.

V gene TRBV27 combines with J gene TRBJ2-3; 8 bases are shared with TRBD1. From germline, CDR1 is MNHEY and CDR2 SMNVEV (reference sequence). The CDR3 runs 14 residues. Unmatched junction bases numbered 13, after V lost 8 bases and J lost 9 bases. This chain's CDR3 is CASWGQATAGTQYF. The DNA for the CDR3 is TGTGCCAGCTGGGGACAGGCCACCGCGGGCACGCAGTATTTT.

This clone was observed a handful of times. V and J are TRBV28 and TRBJ2-1; TRBD1 agrees at 12 bases. The CDR3 has 15 amino acids. Germline CDR1 is MDHEN and CDR2 is SYDVKM. V shed 5 bases, J shed 8 bases, and the junction held 7 bases outside the gene matches. The chain's CDR3 is CASSRPGQGAHEQFF. CDR3 nucleotides: TGTGCCAGCAGTCGACCGGGACAGGGGGCCCATGAGCAGTTCTTC.

This clone has only one observation. The rearrangement links TRBV11-2 to TRBJ2-7; the D gene is possibly TRBD2 (7 bases). The V and J ends lost 5 bases and 4 bases respectively, with 24 bases between them. This CDR3 comprises 17 residues. Germline V lookup: CDR1 SGHAT, CDR2 FQNNGV. The CDR3 DNA is TGTGCCAGCAGCCCGCTCAATAGGGGGGGGCGTAATTACGAGCAGTACTTC. Translating it yields CASSPLNRGGRNYEQYF.

This clone has more than one count but fewer than ten. This chain links TRBV6-5 with TRBJ2-3, with 8 bases lining up with TRBD1. The CDR3 runs 14 residues. Germline CDR1 MNHEY, CDR2 SVGAGI. The V segment lost 7 bases and the J segment 3 bases; nucleotides outside the gene matches: 6. The CDR3 sequence: CASTPTGDTDTQYF. The DNA of the CDR3 is TGTGCCAGCACCCCGACAGGGGATACAGATACGCAGTATTTT.

The gene calls are TRBV28 and TRBJ1-2; TRBD1 might be the D (5 bases). The CDR3 extends over 15 amino acids. The ends were cut back, 5 bases at V and 4 bases at J, with 17 bases in the middle. CDR1 is MDHEN, CDR2 SYDVKM, per germline. The CDR3 nucleotides are TGTGCCAGCAGTCCCCGGGTCAGGGTAGGCTATGGCTACACCTTC. It encodes CASSPRVRVGYGYTF.

The chain has TRBV28 and TRBJ1-1, with 9 bases that match TRBD1. Trimming took 10 bases from V and 1 from J; bases not matched to a gene: 7. This CDR3 is 14 amino acids long. Germline V gene sequence: CDR1 MDHEN, CDR2 SYDVKM. The CDR3 sequence: CAINRGLGNTEAFF. In DNA form, the CDR3 reads TGTGCCATCAACAGGGGGCTGGGGAACACTGAAGCTTTCTTT.

V usage is TRBV14 and J usage is TRBJ1-3; 7 bases are a match to TRBD1. V shed 5 bases and J 12 bases; nucleotides not matched to a gene: 10. The CDR3 runs 13 residues. From germline, CDR1 is SGHDN and CDR2 FVKESK. The CDR3 DNA sequence: TGTGCCAGCAGCGAGACAGGGAAATCCGGCATATATTTT. Amino acids: CASSETGKSGIYF.

The V call is TRBV29-1, the J call TRBJ2-5; TRBD2 matches 9 bases. The CDR3 is 15 residues long. The germline V gene encodes CDR1 SQVTM and CDR2 ANQGSEA. The J segment lost 4 bases and the V segment lost 3 bases, leaving 9 bases of the junction unmatched. The CDR3 DNA follows: TGCAGCGTTGATCGACGCGGGGGGGCGGGAGAGACCCAGTACTTC. Translating it yields CSVDRRGGAGETQYF.